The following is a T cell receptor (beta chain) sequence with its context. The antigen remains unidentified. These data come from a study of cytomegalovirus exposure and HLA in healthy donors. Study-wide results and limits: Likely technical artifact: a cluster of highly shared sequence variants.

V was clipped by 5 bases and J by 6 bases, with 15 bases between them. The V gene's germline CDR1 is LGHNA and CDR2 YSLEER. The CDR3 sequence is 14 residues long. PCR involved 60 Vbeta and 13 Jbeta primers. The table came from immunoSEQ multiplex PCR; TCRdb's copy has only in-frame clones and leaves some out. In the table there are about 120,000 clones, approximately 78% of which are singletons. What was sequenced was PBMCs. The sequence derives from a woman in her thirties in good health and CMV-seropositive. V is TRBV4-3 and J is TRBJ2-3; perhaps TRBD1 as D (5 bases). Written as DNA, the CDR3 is TGCGCCAGCAGCAGGGGCCAAGTGACCGATACGCAGTATTTT. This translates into CASSRGQVTDTQYF.